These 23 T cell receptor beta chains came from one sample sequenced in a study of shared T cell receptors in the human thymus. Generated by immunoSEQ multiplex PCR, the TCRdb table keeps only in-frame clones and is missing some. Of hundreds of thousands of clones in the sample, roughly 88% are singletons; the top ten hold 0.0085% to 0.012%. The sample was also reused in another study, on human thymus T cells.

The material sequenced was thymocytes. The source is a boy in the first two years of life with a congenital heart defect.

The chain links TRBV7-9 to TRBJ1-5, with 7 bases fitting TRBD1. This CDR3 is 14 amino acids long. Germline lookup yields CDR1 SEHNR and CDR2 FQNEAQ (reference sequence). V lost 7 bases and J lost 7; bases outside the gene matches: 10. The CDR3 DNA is TGTGCCAGCACCCGAGGGGGCGCGGGACAGCCCCAGCATTTT. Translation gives CASTRGGAGQPQHF.

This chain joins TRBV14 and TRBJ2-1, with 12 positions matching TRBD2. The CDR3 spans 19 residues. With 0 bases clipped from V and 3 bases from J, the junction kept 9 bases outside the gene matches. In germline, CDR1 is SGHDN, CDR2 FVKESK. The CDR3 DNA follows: TGTGCCAGCAGCCAAGATAAATCAGGACTAGCGGGAATCTACAATGAGCAGTTCTTC. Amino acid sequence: CASSQDKSGLAGIYNEQFF.

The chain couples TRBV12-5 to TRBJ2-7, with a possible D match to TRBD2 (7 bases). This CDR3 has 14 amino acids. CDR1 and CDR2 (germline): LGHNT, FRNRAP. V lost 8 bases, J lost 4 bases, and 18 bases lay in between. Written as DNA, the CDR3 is TGTGCTAGTCGAAGGGCGGGGAGGGGGTACGAGCAGTACTTC. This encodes CASRRAGRGYEQYF.

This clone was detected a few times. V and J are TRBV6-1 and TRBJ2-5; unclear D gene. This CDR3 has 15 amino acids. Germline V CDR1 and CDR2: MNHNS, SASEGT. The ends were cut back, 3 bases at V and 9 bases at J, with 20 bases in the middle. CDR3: CASSDPARLVSAQYF. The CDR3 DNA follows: TGTGCCAGCAGTGATCCGGCGCGGTTGGTATCGGCCCAGTACTTC.

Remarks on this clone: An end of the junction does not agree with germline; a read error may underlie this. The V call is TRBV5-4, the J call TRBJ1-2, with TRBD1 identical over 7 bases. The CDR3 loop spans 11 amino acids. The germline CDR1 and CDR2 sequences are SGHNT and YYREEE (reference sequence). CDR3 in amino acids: CASSLDRASAF. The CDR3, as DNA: TGTGCCAGCAGCTTAGACAGGGCTAGCGCCTTC. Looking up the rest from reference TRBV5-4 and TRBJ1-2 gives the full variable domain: ETGVTQSPTHLIKTRGQQVTLRCSSQSGHNTVSWYQQALGQGPQFIFQYYREEENGRGNFPPRFSGLQFPNYSSELNVNALELDDSALYLCASSLDRASAFGSGTRLTVV.

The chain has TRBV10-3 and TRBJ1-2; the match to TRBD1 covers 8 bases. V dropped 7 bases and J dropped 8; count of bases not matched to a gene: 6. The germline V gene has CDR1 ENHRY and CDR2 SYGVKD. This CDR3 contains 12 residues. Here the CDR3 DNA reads TGTGCCATCAACCTGACAGGGGTGGGCTACACCTTC. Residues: CAINLTGVGYTF.

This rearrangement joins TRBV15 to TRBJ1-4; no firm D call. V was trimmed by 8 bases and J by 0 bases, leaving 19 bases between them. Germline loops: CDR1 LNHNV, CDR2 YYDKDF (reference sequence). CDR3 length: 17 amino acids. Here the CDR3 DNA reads TGTGCCACCCGCTACCGGGAGCGGAATTCAACTAATGAAAAACTGTTTTTT. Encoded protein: CATRYRERNSTNEKLFF.

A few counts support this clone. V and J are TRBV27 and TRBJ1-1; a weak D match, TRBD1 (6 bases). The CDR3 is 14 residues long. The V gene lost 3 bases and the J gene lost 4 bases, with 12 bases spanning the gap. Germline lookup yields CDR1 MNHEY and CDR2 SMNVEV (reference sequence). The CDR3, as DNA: TGTGCCAGCAGTTTTAACAGGGAGGGCACTGAAGCTTTCTTT. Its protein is CASSFNREGTEAFF.

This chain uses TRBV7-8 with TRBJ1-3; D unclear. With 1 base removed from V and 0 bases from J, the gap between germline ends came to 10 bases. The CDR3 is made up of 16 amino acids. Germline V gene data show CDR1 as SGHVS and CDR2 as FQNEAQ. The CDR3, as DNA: TGTGCCAGCAGCTTAGTGCGGGCAGACTCTGGAAACACCATATATTTT. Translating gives CASSLVRADSGNTIYF.

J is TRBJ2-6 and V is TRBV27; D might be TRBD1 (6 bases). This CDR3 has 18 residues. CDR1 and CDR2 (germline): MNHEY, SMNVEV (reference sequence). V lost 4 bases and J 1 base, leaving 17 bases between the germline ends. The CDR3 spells CASSSRDKRPSGANVLTF. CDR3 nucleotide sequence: TGTGCCAGCAGTTCCAGGGACAAACGTCCATCTGGGGCCAACGTCCTGACTTTC. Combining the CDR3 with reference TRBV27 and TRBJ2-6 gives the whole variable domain EAQVTQNPRYLITVTGKKLTVTCSQNMNHEYMSWYRQDPGLGLRQIYYSMNVEVTDKGDVPEGYKVSRKEKRNFPLILESPSPNQTSLYFCASSSRDKRPSGANVLTFGAGSRLTVL.

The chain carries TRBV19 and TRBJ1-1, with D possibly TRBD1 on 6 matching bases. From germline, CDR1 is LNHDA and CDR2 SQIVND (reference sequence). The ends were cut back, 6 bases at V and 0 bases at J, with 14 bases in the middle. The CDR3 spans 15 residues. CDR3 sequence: CASRTSGQLNTEAFF. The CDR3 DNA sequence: TGTGCCAGTAGGACGTCTGGACAGTTGAACACTGAAGCTTTCTTT.

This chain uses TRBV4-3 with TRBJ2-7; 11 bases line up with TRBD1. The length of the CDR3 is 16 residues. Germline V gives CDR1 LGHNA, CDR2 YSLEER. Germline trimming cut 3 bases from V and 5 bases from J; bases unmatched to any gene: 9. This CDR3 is CASSHTVGQGAHEQYF. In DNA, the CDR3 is TGCGCCAGCAGCCATACGGTTGGACAGGGGGCCCACGAGCAGTACTTC.

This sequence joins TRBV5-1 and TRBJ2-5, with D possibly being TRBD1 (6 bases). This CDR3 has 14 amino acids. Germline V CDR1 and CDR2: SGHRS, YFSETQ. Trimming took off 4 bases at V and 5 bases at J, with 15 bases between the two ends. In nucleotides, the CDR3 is TGCGCCAGCAGCCCCAGGGGAAGTGAGGAGACCCAGTACTTC. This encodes CASSPRGSEETQYF.

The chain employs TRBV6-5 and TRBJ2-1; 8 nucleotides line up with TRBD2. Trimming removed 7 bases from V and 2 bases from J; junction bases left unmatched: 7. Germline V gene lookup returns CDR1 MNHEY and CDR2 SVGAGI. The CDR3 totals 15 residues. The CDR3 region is CASIKSGGPYNEQFF. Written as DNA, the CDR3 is TGTGCCAGCATCAAAAGCGGGGGACCCTACAATGAGCAGTTCTTC.

CDR3: CASSYRQRPGYGYTF. In DNA form, the CDR3 reads TGTGCCAGCAGTTACCGACAGCGACCTGGATATGGCTACACCTTC. The chain has TRBV6-6 and TRBJ1-2, with D perhaps matching TRBD1 (5 bases). Trimming removed 2 bases at V and 5 bases at J, with 15 bases between. CDR1 is MNHNY and CDR2 is SVGAGI in the germline V gene (reference sequence). The CDR3 contains 15 residues.

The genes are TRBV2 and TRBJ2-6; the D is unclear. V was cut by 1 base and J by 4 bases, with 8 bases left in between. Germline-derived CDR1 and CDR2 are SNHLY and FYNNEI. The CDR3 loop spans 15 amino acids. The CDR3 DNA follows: TGTGCCAGCAGTGAAGGCAGCGACGGGGCCAACGTCCTGACTTTC. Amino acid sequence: CASSEGSDGANVLTF.

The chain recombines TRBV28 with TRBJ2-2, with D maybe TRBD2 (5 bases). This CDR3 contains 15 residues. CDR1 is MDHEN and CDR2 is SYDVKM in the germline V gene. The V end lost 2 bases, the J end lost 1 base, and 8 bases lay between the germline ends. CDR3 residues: CASSLDGENTGELFF. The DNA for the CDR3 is TGTGCCAGCAGTTTAGACGGGGAGAACACCGGGGAGCTGTTTTTT.

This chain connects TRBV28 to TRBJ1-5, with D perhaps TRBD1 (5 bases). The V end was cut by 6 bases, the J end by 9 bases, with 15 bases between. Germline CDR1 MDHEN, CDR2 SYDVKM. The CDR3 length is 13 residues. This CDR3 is CASSPGRRTPQHF. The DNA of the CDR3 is TGTGCCAGCAGCCCAGGGAGGAGGACGCCCCAGCATTTT.

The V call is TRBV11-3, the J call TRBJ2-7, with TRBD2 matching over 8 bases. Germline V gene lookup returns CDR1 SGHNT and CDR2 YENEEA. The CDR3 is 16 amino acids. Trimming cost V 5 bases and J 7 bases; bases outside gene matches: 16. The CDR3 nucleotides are TGTGCCAGCAGCGCTGACGGGGGGGACACCATGAGAGAGCAGTACTTC. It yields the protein CASSADGGDTMREQYF.

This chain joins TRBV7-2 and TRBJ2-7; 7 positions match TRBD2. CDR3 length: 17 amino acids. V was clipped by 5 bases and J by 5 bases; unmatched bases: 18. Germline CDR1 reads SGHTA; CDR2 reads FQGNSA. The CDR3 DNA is TGTGCCAGCAGCGTTGATGACGCCTGGCGGGAGCTCGACGAGCAGTACTTC. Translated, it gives CASSVDDAWRELDEQYF.

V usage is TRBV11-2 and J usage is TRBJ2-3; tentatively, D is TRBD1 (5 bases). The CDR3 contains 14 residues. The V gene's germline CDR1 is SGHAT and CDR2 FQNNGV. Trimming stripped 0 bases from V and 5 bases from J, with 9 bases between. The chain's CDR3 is CASSLDRVKDTQYF. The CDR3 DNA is TGTGCCAGCAGCTTAGACAGGGTAAAAGATACGCAGTATTTT.

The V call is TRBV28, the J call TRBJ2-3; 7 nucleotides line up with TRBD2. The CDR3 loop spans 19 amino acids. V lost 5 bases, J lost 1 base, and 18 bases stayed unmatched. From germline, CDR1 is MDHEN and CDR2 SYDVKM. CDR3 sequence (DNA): TGTGCCAGCAGTGGCATTACCCCCGGGGGGACTAAAGGCACAGATACGCAGTATTTT. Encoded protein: CASSGITPGGTKGTDTQYF.

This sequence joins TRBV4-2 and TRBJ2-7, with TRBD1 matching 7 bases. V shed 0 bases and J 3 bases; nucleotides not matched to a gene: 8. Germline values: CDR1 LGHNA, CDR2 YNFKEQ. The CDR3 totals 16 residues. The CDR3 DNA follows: TGTGCCAGCAGCCAAGATCCGGGACAGAACCACTACGAGCAGTACTTC. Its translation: CASSQDPGQNHYEQYF.